This TCR beta chain appears in the sequencing data of a study of blood T cell repertoires in COVID-19. The overall study: Some COVID-19 samples were acute and others convalescent; all came from the United States, Italy and Spain.

This CDR3 region has 13 residues. Trimming stripped 3 bases from V and 2 bases from J, with 8 bases between. Germline V gives CDR1 SGDLS, CDR2 YYNGEE. In this sample, this clone turned up a few times. Generated by immunoSEQ multiplex PCR, the TCRdb table keeps only in-frame clones and is missing some. This sample has about 190,000 clones, with 65% to 85% found just once. Clinical history as reported by participants underpinned cohort assignment. The source material was PBMCs or T cells enriched from blood (not recorded which). V and J are TRBV9 and TRBJ1-1, with D hard to call. The sequence was collected from a woman in her 30s who had been exposed to COVID-19. CDR3 nucleotides: TGTGCCAGCAGCGGTCGGGTTAACACTGAAGCTTTCTTT. This encodes CASSGRVNTEAFF.